This T cell receptor beta chain was found in a study of pediatric ulcerative colitis. CDR1 and CDR2 from the germline V gene are GTSNPN and SVGIG (reference sequence). The CDR3 runs to 14 residues. Unmatched junction bases numbered 5, after V lost 3 bases and J lost 2 bases. Rectal tissue came from one to two pinch biopsies taken at colonoscopy. Some clones are missing from TCRdb's copy, which holds only in-frame ones; the method was immunoSEQ multiplex PCR. The sample carries roughly 25,000 clones, roughly 70% recorded once. On this clone: This same CDR3 is encoded by further DNA sequences in the sample.

Sequences were obtained from gut tissue. The sequence derives from a boy aged 10-17 years with severe ulcerative colitis. V gene TRBV30 combines with J gene TRBJ2-3; 7 bases are shared with TRBD1. The CDR3 nucleotides read TGTGCCTGGAGAAGACAGGGAAACACAGATACGCAGTATTTT. Amino acids: CAWRRQGNTDTQYF.